This T cell receptor (beta chain) was documented in a study of CD8+CD57+ T cells in acquired aplastic anemia. Study context: Across the sorted CD4+ and CD8+ cells, DNA amounts averaged roughly 3 ug. Study results and caveats: Between patients and controls, 25 to 35 CD8+ CDR3 sequences were found in common.

The CDR3 has 13 amino acids, counting both end residues. Germline loops: CDR1 SGDLS, CDR2 YYNGEE. The study profiled TCR beta VDJ and CDR3 using genomic DNA as template. TCRdb redid the calling of the reads with MiXCR, one entry per CDR3 protein. This table has more than 250,000 distinct CDR3 sequences, less than 85% appearing once. A note on this clonotype: Its matching antigen is unknown. This CDR3 fails to terminate in the conserved phenylalanine or tryptophan, so it likely reflects a read error. The DNA is left out, because the CDR3 cannot be placed on it with certainty; the CDR3 is given as TCRdb lists it.

Flow cytometry had shown expanded CD8+CD57+ cells in the patients chosen for sequencing. With no exception, the patients had severe acquired aplastic anemia. No patient had been given any therapy when blood was sampled. This sequence was found in a human donor with aplastic anemia. The chain uses TRBV9 and TRBJ1-2; the table's D call TRBD1 went unverified against the DNA. Sequenced material: sorted CD4+, CD8+, or CD8+CD57+ T cells (not recorded which) from PBMCs. The chain's CDR3 is CASSQGGDSRNKL.